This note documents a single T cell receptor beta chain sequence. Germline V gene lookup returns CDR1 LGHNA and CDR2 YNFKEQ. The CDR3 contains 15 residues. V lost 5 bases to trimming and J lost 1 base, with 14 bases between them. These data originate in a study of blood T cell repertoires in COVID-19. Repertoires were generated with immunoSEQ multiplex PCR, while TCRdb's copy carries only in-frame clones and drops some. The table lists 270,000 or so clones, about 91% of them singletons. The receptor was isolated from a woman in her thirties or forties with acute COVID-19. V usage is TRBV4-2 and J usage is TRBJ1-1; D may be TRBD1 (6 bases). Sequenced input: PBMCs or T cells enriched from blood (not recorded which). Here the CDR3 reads CASSYSPGQNTEAFF. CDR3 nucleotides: TGTGCCAGCAGCTACTCCCCGGGACAGAACACTGAAGCTTTCTTT.